What follows are 26 T cell receptor beta chains derived from one specimen sequenced in a study of regulatory and conventional T cells in RAG deficiency. The method was immunoSEQ multiplex PCR; TCRdb's version includes in-frame clones alone and lacks a portion of them. The table records about 34,000 clones, 76% of them present only once. The sorted conventional CD4+ T cells were CD25-low and CD127-high, with genomic DNA sequenced. This same sample was also part of a study on regulatory T cells. That paper states: Primers: 52 TRBV forward and 13 TRBJ reverse.

Sequencing was performed on CD4+ effector T cells sorted from blood. These receptors originate from a human donor in good health.

The chain is built from TRBV19 and TRBJ1-2; unclear D gene. This CDR3 spans 12 amino acids. Germline-derived CDR1 and CDR2 are LNHDA and SQIVND (reference sequence). Trimming took 5 bases from V and 4 from J, leaving 8 bases between them. This chain's CDR3 is CASSPLSYGYTF. The CDR3 coding sequence is TGTGCCAGTAGTCCTTTGAGCTATGGCTACACCTTC.

The chain uses TRBV18 and TRBJ2-7, with D possibly TRBD1 on 6 matching bases. V was clipped by 3 bases and J by 2 bases, with 17 bases between them. The CDR3 is 16 residues long. CDR1 is KGHSH and CDR2 is LQKENI in the germline V gene. The CDR3, as DNA: TGTGCCAGCTCACCGAAATGGACAGCCTCCACCTACGAGCAGTACTTC. Protein sequence: CASSPKWTASTYEQYF.

The chain links TRBV10-3 to TRBJ1-5; no clear D. This CDR3 spans 15 amino acids. Trimming stripped 7 bases from V and 0 bases from J, with 13 bases between. The germline V gene encodes CDR1 ENHRY and CDR2 SYGVKD. The CDR3 here is CAIKEFSDSNQPQHF. In nucleotides, the CDR3 is TGTGCCATCAAAGAGTTTTCAGATAGCAATCAGCCCCAGCATTTT.

Only a few counts were recorded for this clone. The gene calls are TRBV20-1 and TRBJ2-7; D gene unclear. CDR3 length equals 11 residues. Trimming took off 0 bases at V and 4 bases at J, with 4 bases between the two ends. The germline V gene encodes CDR1 DFQATT and CDR2 SNEGSKA (reference sequence). In DNA form, the CDR3 reads TGCAGTGCTAGAGAGGCGTACGAGCAGTACTTC. As protein: CSAREAYEQYF.

This clone was counted a single time. The chain combines TRBV10-3 with TRBJ2-5, with D hard to call. The CDR3 is made up of 12 amino acids. Per germline, CDR1 ENHRY and CDR2 SYGVKD. V lost 3 bases, J lost 2 bases, and 4 bases lay in between. CDR3: CAISDTQETQYF. The CDR3, as DNA: TGTGCCATCAGTGATACTCAAGAGACCCAGTACTTC.

The chain joins TRBV28 to TRBJ1-3; possibly TRBD1 for D (5 bases). Germline lookup yields CDR1 MDHEN and CDR2 SYDVKM. This CDR3 spans 15 amino acids. The ends were cut back, 2 bases at V and 6 bases at J, with 14 bases in the middle. Here the CDR3 DNA reads TGTGCCAGCAGTTTAACCGGGACCAGGGCAAACACCATATATTTT. This sequence encodes CASSLTGTRANTIYF.

The genes are TRBV6-5 and TRBJ2-7; 8 bases align to TRBD1. In germline, CDR1 is MNHEY, CDR2 SVGAGI. The V gene end was trimmed by 6 bases and the J gene end by 5 bases; junction bases not matched to a gene: 9. CDR3 size: 14 residues. The CDR3: CASSPAAGGNEQYF. The CDR3 nucleotides are TGTGCCAGCAGCCCCGCGGCAGGGGGCAACGAGCAGTACTTC.

The rearrangement links TRBV7-9 to TRBJ2-5; D gene ambiguous. Germline V gene lookup returns CDR1 SEHNR and CDR2 FQNEAQ (reference sequence). Trimming took off 2 bases at V and 2 bases at J, with 0 bases between the two ends. The CDR3 is 11 residues long. CDR3 nucleotides: TGTGCCAGCAGCTTACAAGAGACCCAGTACTTC. This gives the protein CASSLQETQYF.

The V gene is TRBV6-1, the J gene TRBJ2-5; tentatively, D is TRBD2 (6 bases). Germline CDR1 reads MNHNS; CDR2 reads SASEGT. The CDR3 consists of 14 residues. The V end was cut by 7 bases, the J end by 7 bases, with 19 bases between. Here the CDR3 DNA reads TGTGCCAGCAACCTGGACTACCTAAACGTGACCCAGTACTTC. Residues: CASNLDYLNVTQYF.

This clone was counted a single time. This chain connects TRBV12-2 to TRBJ1-2. TRBV12-2 is listed as a pseudogene. The CDR3 has 14 amino acids. In DNA, the CDR3 is TGTGCAAGTCGCTTTGGGGACGGATGCTATGGCTACACCTTC. It codes for CASRFGDGCYGYTF.

The chain has TRBV28 and TRBJ2-7, with a weak D call TRBD1 (6 bases). CDR1 is MDHEN and CDR2 is SYDVKM in the germline V gene. This CDR3 contains 12 residues. Trimming stripped 3 bases from V and 4 bases from J, with 7 bases between. DNA of the CDR3: TGTGCCAGCAGTTTGACAGGTTACGAGCAGTACTTC. Its protein product is CASSLTGYEQYF.

The chain is built from TRBV2 and TRBJ2-7, with D possibly TRBD2 on 5 matching bases. Trimming left V 7 bases short and J 0 bases short, with 13 bases between. Germline values: CDR1 SNHLY, CDR2 FYNNEI. This CDR3 has 14 amino acids. This CDR3 is CASILTDSSYEQYF. CDR3 coding DNA: TGTGCCAGCATTCTAACGGACTCCTCCTACGAGCAGTACTTC.

The CDR3 protein is CASSLAGGANEQYF. The CDR3 coding sequence is TGCGCCAGCAGCTTGGCCGGGGGGGCCAACGAGCAGTACTTC. The J gene is TRBJ2-7, the V gene TRBV5-1, with 8 nucleotides matching TRBD2. Germline CDR1 SGHRS, CDR2 YFSETQ. V lost 0 bases and J lost 5; bases outside the gene matches: 4. This CDR3 region has 14 residues.

The genes are TRBV28 and TRBJ1-5; 8 positions match TRBD1. The germline gives CDR1 MDHEN, CDR2 SYDVKM. Trimming cost V 5 bases and J 8 bases; bases outside gene matches: 8. This CDR3 region has 14 residues. CDR3 nucleotides: TGTGCCAGCAGTCGCACAGGGGGAGGGGAGCCCCAGCATTTT. Encoded protein: CASSRTGGGEPQHF.

V is TRBV14 and J is TRBJ1-2; 9 bases are a match to TRBD1. V shed 1 base and J 4 bases; nucleotides not matched to a gene: 4. The CDR3 runs 15 residues. Germline V CDR1 and CDR2: SGHDN, FVKESK. The CDR3 sequence is CASSQAGTGSYGYTF. Written as DNA, the CDR3 is TGTGCCAGCAGCCAAGCCGGGACAGGGAGCTATGGCTACACCTTC.

The gene calls are TRBV7-3 and TRBJ2-2, with 11 nucleotides matching TRBD2. The CDR3 runs to 17 residues. Germline CDR1 reads SGHTA; CDR2 reads FQGTGA. Trimming cost V 1 base and J 7 bases; bases outside gene matches: 8. CDR3 DNA sequence: TGTGCCAGCAGCTTAAAAGTGGGACTAGCGGAGATCGGGGAGCTGTTTTTT. This translates into CASSLKVGLAEIGELFF. Full variable domain (rest looked up from reference TRBV7-3 and TRBJ2-2): GAGVSQTPSNKVTEKGKYVELRCDPISGHTALYWYRQSLGQGPEFLIYFQGTGAADDSGLPNDRFFAVRPEGSVSTLKIQRTERGDSAVYLCASSLKVGLAEIGELFFGEGSRLTVL.

DNA for the CDR3: TGTGCCAGCAGCACTACAGGTAGCTCTGGAAACACCATATATTTT. It yields the protein CASSTTGSSGNTIYF. V and J are TRBV5-8 and TRBJ1-3; possibly TRBD1 for D (5 bases). V was trimmed by 4 bases and J by 0 bases, leaving 11 bases between them. Germline CDR1 SGHTS, CDR2 YDEGEE. CDR3 length: 15 residues.

This clone was detected once. The rearrangement joins TRBV7-2 to TRBJ1-3, with 9 bases aligning to TRBD1. The CDR3 loop spans 15 amino acids. The trim removed 5 bases at V and 0 bases at J, leaving 2 bases unmatched. The germline V gene encodes CDR1 SGHTA and CDR2 FQGNSA. The CDR3, as DNA: TGTGCCAGCAGCAAGGGACAGGGCTCTGGAAACACCATATATTTT. Translation gives CASSKGQGSGNTIYF.

The rearrangement links TRBV6-1 to TRBJ1-2; D gene uncertain. Looked up from germline, CDR1 is MNHNS and CDR2 is SASEGT. The CDR3 sequence is 16 residues long. V gave up 3 bases and J gave up 11 bases, with 25 bases separating them. The CDR3 sequence is CASSDVLSGVPEGYTF. For the CDR3, the DNA is TGTGCCAGCAGTGATGTATTGTCAGGCGTTCCGGAAGGGTACACCTTC.

V usage is TRBV5-1 and J usage is TRBJ2-5; no clear D gene. This CDR3 contains 14 residues. Between the trimmed V and J ends, which lost 1 base and 1 base, there was a span of 8 bases. Looked up from germline, CDR1 is SGHRS and CDR2 is YFSETQ. In DNA, the CDR3 is TGCGCCAGCAGCTTGACACCAACCCAAGAGACCCAGTACTTC. Its protein is CASSLTPTQETQYF.

The chain has TRBV18 and TRBJ2-1, with D hard to call. The germline CDR1 and CDR2 sequences are KGHSH and LQKENI. The CDR3 extends over 13 amino acids. V was cut by 3 bases and J by 7 bases, with 10 bases left in between. CDR3 region: CASSPPIGNEQFF. CDR3 nucleotides: TGTGCCAGCTCACCTCCCATCGGGAATGAGCAGTTCTTC.

The chain has TRBV2 and TRBJ2-7; weak D call: TRBD1 (5 bases). Germline CDR1 reads SNHLY; CDR2 reads FYNNEI. V was shortened by 4 bases and J by 3 bases, with 7 bases between the two germline ends. The CDR3 is 12 residues long. In DNA, the CDR3 is TGTGCCAGCAGTGGTGACAGCTACGAGCAGTACTTC. Translating it yields CASSGDSYEQYF.

The chain recombines TRBV13 with TRBJ2-3; the D gene is possibly TRBD2 (7 bases). V lost 1 base and J lost 0, with 17 bases in between. CDR3 length: 18 residues. Per the germline V gene, CDR1 is PRHDT and CDR2 is FYEKMQ (reference sequence). CDR3 DNA: TGTGCCAGCAGCTTAGCGACTAGCAGGGGTTCCAGCACAGATACGCAGTATTTT. Translation: CASSLATSRGSSTDTQYF.

The chain recombines TRBV27 with TRBJ1-3, with D possibly being TRBD1 (6 bases). Trimming took off 3 bases at V and 3 bases at J, with 12 bases between the two ends. CDR3 length equals 15 residues. Germline CDR1 reads MNHEY; CDR2 reads SMNVEV (reference sequence). CDR3 amino acids: CASSFRGADGNTIYF. The CDR3 DNA is TGTGCCAGCAGTTTTCGGGGGGCGGATGGAAACACCATATATTTT.

The chain couples TRBV25-1 to TRBJ2-7, with 8 positions matching TRBD1. The germline V gene encodes CDR1 MGHDK and CDR2 SYGVNS. This CDR3 comprises 16 residues. V lost 4 bases and J lost 2; bases outside the gene matches: 10. CDR3 nucleotides: TGTGCCAGCAGTGCCTCAAGGGCAGGGGGCCCCTACGAGCAGTACTTC. Protein product: CASSASRAGGPYEQYF.

The rearrangement uses TRBV30 and TRBJ2-5; either TRBD1 or TRBD2 may supply D (5 bases each). CDR1 and CDR2 from the germline V gene are GTSNPN and SVGIG (reference sequence). CDR3 size: 13 residues. Trimming pared 8 bases from V and 3 bases from J, leaving 16 bases between. The CDR3 nucleotides read TGTGCCACCGGGGCTGGTCTAAAAGAGACCCAGTACTTC. This translates into CATGAGLKETQYF.